Detailed here is one TCR beta chain. This specimen belongs to a study of cytomegalovirus exposure and HLA in healthy donors. The overall study: In terms of ancestry, the Caucasian-associated cluster contained around four fifths of the roughly 400 genotyped donors.

Trimming shortened V by 5 bases and J by 2 bases, and 13 bases separated the two germline ends. From germline, CDR1 is MNHEY and CDR2 SMNVEV (reference sequence). CDR3 size: 15 residues. PCR amplification relied on 60 Vbeta primers (plus 13 Jbeta primers). Assay used: immunoSEQ multiplex PCR; TCRdb lists only in-frame clones, some missing. The repertoire holds over 150,000 clones, with roughly 80% as singletons. The V call is TRBV27, the J call TRBJ1-5; no reliable D call. The sequence derives from a young man in good health and CMV-seropositive. The sequenced material came from PBMCs. The chain's CDR3 is CASSNGFGGNQPQHF. The CDR3 bases are TGTGCCAGCAGTAACGGATTCGGGGGCAATCAGCCCCAGCATTTT.